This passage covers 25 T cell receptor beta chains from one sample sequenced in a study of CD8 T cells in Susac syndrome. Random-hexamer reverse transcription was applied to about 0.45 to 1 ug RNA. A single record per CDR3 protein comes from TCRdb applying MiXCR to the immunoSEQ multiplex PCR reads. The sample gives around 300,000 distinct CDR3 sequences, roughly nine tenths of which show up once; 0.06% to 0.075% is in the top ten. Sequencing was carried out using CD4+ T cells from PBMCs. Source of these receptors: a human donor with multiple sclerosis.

CDR3 sequence: CGGGEEAFF. CDR3 nucleotide sequence: TGTGGGGGGGGTGAGGAAGCTTTCTTT. The gene calls are TRBV7-9 and TRBJ1-1; D perhaps matches TRBD1 (5 bases). The germline V gene has CDR1 SEHNR and CDR2 FQNEAQ (reference sequence). The CDR3 runs 9 residues.

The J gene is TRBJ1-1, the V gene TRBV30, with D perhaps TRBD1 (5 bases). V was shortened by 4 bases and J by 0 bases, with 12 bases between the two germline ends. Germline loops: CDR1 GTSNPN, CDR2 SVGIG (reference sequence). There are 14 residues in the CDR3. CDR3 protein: CAWTAGTLNTEAFF. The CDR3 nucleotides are TGTGCCTGGACCGCCGGGACCTTGAACACTGAAGCTTTCTTT.

The CDR3 DNA is TGTGCCAGCAATGAGGGGATTCGACTAGCGGGTGGTTCGGGCACAGATACGCAGTATTTT. This sequence encodes CASNEGIRLAGGSGTDTQYF. The V call is TRBV6-1, the J call TRBJ2-3; 10 bases align to TRBD2. The germline V gene has CDR1 MNHNS and CDR2 SASEGT. Trimming removed 7 bases from V and 1 base from J; junction bases left unmatched: 20. The CDR3 has 20 amino acids.

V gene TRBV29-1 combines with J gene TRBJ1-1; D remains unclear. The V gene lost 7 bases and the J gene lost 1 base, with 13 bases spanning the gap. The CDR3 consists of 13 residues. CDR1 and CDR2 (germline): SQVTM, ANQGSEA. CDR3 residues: CSATSGGNTEAFF. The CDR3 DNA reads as TGCAGCGCTACCTCAGGTGGGAACACTGAAGCTTTCTTT.

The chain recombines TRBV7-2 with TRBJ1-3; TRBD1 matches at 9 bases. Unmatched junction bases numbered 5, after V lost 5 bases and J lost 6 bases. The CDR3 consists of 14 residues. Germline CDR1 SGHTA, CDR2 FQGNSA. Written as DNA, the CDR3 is TGTGCCAGCAGCGCGGGACAGGGTGTAAACACCATATATTTT. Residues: CASSAGQGVNTIYF. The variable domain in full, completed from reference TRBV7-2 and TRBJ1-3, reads GAGVSQSPSNKVTEKGKDVELRCDPISGHTALYWYRQSLGQGLEFLIYFQGNSAPDKSGLPSDRFSAERTGGSVSTLTIQRTQQEDSAVYLCASSAGQGVNTIYFGEGSWLTVV.

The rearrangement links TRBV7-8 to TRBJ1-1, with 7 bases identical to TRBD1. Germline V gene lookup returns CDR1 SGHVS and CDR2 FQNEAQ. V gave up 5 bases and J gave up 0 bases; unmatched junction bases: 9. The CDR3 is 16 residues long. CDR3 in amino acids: CASSLRGRPMNTEAFF. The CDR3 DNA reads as TGTGCCAGCAGCCTTAGGGGGCGACCTATGAACACTGAAGCTTTCTTT.

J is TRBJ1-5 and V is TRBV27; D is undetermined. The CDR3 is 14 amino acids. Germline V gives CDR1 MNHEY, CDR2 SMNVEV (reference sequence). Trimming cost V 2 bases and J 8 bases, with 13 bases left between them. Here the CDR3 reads CASSLIGYGKPQHF. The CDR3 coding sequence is TGTGCCAGCAGTTTAATCGGGTATGGTAAGCCCCAGCATTTT.

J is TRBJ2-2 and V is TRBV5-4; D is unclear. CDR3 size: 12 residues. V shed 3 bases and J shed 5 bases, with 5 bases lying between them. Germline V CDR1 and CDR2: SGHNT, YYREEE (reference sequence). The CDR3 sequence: CASSYDTGELFF. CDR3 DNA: TGTGCCAGCAGCTACGATACCGGGGAGCTGTTTTTT.

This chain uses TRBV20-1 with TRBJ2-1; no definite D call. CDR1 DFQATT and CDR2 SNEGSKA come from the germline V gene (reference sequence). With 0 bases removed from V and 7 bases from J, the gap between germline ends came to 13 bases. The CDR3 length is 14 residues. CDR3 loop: CSARDRPSLNEQFF. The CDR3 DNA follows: TGCAGTGCTAGAGATAGGCCCAGCTTGAATGAGCAGTTCTTC.

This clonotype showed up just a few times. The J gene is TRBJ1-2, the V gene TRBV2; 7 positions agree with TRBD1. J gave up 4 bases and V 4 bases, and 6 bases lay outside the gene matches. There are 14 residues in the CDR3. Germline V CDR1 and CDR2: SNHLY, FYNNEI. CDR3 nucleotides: TGTGCCAGCAGTGCTAGGACAGGTGCCTATGGCTACACCTTC. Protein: CASSARTGAYGYTF.

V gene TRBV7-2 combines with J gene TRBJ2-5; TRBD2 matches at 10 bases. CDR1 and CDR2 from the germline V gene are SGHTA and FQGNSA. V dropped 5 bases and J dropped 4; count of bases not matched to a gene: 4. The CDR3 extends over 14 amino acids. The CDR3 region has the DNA TGTGCCAGCAGCCGGACTAGCGGATCAGAGACCCAGTACTTC. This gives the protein CASSRTSGSETQYF. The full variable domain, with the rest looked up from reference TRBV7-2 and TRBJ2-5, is GAGVSQSPSNKVTEKGKDVELRCDPISGHTALYWYRQSLGQGLEFLIYFQGNSAPDKSGLPSDRFSAERTGGSVSTLTIQRTQQEDSAVYLCASSRTSGSETQYFGPGTRLLVL.

In nucleotides, the CDR3 is TGCAGCCTCAGCGGGAGGGCTCTCAATGAGCAGTTCTTC. It yields the protein CSLSGRALNEQFF. The chain carries TRBV20-1 and TRBJ2-1, with TRBD2 matching over 10 bases. Germline V gene data show CDR1 as DFQATT and CDR2 as SNEGSKA (reference sequence). This CDR3 has 13 amino acids.

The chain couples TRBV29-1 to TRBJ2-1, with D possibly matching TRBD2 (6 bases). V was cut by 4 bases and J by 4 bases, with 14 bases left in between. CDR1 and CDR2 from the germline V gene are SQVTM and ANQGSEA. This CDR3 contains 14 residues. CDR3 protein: CSVAPLAKYNEQFF. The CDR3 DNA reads TGCAGCGTTGCCCCACTAGCAAAGTACAATGAGCAGTTCTTC.

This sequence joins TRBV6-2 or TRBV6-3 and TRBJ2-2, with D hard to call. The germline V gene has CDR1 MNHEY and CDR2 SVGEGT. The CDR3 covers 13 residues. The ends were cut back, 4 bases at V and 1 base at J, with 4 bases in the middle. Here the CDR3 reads CASSSRNTGELFF. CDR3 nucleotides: TGTGCCAGCAGTTCCCGGAACACCGGGGAGCTGTTTTTT.

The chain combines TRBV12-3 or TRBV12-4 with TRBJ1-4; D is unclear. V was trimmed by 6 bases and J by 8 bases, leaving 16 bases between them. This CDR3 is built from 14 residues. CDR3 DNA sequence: TGTGCCAGCAGCCTCGGCCTCGCCGGAGAAAAACTGTTTTTT. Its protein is CASSLGLAGEKLFF.

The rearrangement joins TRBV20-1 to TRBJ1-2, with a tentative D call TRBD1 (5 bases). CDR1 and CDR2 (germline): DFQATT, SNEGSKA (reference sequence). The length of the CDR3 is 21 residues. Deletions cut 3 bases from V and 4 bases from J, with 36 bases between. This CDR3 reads CSASPSSFALTKHGRGYGYTF. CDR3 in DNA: TGCAGTGCTAGCCCATCTTCCTTTGCCCTCACCAAGCACGGGAGGGGCTATGGCTACACCTTC.

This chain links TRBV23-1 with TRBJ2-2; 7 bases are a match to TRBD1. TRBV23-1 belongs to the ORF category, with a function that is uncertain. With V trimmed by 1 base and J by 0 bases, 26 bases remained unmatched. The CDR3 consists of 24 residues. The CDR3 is CASSQWGNFRGQINLEPNTGELFF. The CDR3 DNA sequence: TGCGCCAGCAGTCAATGGGGGAATTTTCGGGGACAGATCAATTTAGAACCGAACACCGGGGAGCTGTTTTTT.

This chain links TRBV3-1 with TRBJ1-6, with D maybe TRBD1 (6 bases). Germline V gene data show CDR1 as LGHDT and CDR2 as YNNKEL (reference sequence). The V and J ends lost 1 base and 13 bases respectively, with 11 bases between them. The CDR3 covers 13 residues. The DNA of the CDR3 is TGTGCCAGCAGCCAAGGGAGGGGGTCCCCCCTCCACTTT. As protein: CASSQGRGSPLHF.

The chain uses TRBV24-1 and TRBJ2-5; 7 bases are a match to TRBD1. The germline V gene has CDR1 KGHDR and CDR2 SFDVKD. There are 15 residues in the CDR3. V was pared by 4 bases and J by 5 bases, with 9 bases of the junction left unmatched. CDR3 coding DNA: TGTGCCACCAGTGACCAAAGACAGGGCCAGGAGACCCAGTACTTC. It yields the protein CATSDQRQGQETQYF.

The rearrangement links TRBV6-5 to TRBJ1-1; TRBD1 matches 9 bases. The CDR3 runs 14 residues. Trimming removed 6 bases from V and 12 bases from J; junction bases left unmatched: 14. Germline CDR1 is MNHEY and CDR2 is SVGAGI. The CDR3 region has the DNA TGTGCCAGCAGCCTTCGACCGGGACAGGGACAAACTTTCTTT. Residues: CASSLRPGQGQTFF.

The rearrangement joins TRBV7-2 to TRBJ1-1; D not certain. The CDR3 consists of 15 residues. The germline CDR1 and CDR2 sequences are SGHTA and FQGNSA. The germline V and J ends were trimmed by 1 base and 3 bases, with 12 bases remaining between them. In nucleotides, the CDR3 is TGTGCCAGCAGCTTAGTAAGGGTCCGTGACACTGAAGCTTTCTTT. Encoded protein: CASSLVRVRDTEAFF.

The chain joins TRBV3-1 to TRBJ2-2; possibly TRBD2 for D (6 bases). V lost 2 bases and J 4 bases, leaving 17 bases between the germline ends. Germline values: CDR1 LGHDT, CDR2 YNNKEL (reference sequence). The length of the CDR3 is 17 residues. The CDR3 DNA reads TGTGCCAGCAGCCAACCCGGCTTCGTGGGGGGCACCGGGGAGCTGTTTTTT. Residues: CASSQPGFVGGTGELFF.

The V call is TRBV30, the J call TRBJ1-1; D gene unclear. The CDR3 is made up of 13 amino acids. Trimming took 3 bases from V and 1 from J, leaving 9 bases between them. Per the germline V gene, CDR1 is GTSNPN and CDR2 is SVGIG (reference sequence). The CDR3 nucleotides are TGTGCCTGGAGCCACGCAGCGAACACTGAAGCTTTCTTT. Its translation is CAWSHAANTEAFF.

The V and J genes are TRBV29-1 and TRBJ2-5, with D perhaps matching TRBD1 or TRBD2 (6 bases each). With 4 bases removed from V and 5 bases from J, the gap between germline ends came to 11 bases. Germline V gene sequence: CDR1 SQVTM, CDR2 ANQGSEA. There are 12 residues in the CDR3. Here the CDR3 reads CSVGEGGETQYF. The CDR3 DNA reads TGCAGCGTTGGCGAAGGGGGGGAGACCCAGTACTTC. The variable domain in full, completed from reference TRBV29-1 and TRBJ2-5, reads SAVISQKPSRDICQRGTSLTIQCQVDSQVTMMFWYRQQPGQSLTLIATANQGSEATYESGFVIDKFPISRPNLTFSTLTVSNMSPEDSSIYLCSVGEGGETQYFGPGTRLLVL.

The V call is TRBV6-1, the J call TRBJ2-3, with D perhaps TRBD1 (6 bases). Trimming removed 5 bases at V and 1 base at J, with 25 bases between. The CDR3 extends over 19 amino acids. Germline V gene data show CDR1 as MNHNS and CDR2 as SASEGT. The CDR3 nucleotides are TGTGCCAGCAGTCCCATTACCATACAGGGTCAACTCGGCACAGATACGCAGTATTTT. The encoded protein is CASSPITIQGQLGTDTQYF.